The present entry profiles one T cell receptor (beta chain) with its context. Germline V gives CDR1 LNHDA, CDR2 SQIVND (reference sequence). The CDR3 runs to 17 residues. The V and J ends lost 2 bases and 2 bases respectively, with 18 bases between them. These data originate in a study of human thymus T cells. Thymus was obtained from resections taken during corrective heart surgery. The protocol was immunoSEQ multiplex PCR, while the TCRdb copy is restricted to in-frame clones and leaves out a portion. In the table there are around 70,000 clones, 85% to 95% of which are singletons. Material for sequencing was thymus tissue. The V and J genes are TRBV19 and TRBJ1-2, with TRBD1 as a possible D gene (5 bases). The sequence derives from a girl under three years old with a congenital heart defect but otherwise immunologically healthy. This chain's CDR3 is CASSITGVKGTNYGYTF. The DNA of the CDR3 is TGTGCCAGTAGTATAACGGGGGTAAAGGGAACCAACTATGGCTACACCTTC.